Listed below are T cell receptor beta chains from one sample, sequenced in a study of blood T cell repertoires in COVID-19. Sequencing used immunoSEQ multiplex PCR; TCRdb keeps in-frame clones, though not all of them. The profile shows tens of thousands of clones, around 74% of them singletons. The sample was peripheral blood. Receptors were obtained from a man in his sixties or seventies with acute or convalescent COVID-19. Each CDR3 is given with its conserved first and last residue. The order of the fields is D gene, V gene, J gene, clone size, CDR3 length, CDR3 DNA, CDR3 protein. A D gene is named only where the DNA matches it firmly. Clone size is given for some rows only: seen once, a few or many times, or a class if the clone is expanded.

TRBD1	TRBV3-1/TRBV3-2	TRBJ1-6	-	15	TGTGCCAGCAGCCAAAGGGACAGGGATAATTCACCCCTCCACTTT	CASSQRDRDNSPLHF
TRBD2	TRBV7-2	TRBJ2-5	few	15	TGTGCCAGCAGATTTGGCGGGAGGGTGGGAGAGACCCAGTACTTC	CASRFGGRVGETQYF
-	TRBV2	TRBJ2-3	-	13	TGTGCCAGCGGGGGCGGGAGTCGCAATACGCAGTATTTT	CASGGGSRNTQYF
TRBD1	TRBV29-1	TRBJ1-2	-	13	TGCAGCGTTTATACAGGGGCCGCCTATGGCTACACCTTC	CSVYTGAAYGYTF
TRBD1	TRBV28	TRBJ1-2	-	13	TGTGCCAGCAGTTACGGGACAGGGTTTGGCTACACCTTC	CASSYGTGFGYTF
-	TRBV10-3	TRBJ2-1	-	12	TGTGCCATCAGTGAGTCGGTAGTTGAGCAGTTCTTC	CAISESVVEQFF
TRBD1	TRBV7-3	TRBJ1-1	-	14	TGTGCCAGCAGCCGTCAGGGGGCTGTCACTGAAGCTTTCTTT	CASSRQGAVTEAFF
TRBD2	TRBV19	TRBJ2-1	once	17	TGTGCCAGTAGTACCCTGGGTAGCGGGATCGTATGGAATGAGCAGTTCTTC	CASSTLGSGIVWNEQFF
-	TRBV28	TRBJ1-1	-	13	TGTGCCAGCAGTTTGGGCGGGACTGTGAAAGCTTTCTTT	CASSLGGTVKAFF
-	TRBV5-1	TRBJ2-7	-	13	TGCGCCAGCAGCCGGGTAGAGGGGGAGCAGCAGTACTTC	CASSRVEGEQQYF
-	TRBV6-2/TRBV6-3	TRBJ1-1	-	18	TGTGCCAGCAGTTACTCGATAGACCAGGCCCCCATGAACACTGAAGCTTTCTTT	CASSYSIDQAPMNTEAFF
-	TRBV19	TRBJ1-2	-	13	TGTGCCAGTAGTGTGACAGATAACTATGGCTACACCTTC	CASSVTDNYGYTF
TRBD1	TRBV2	TRBJ1-2	-	13	TGTGCCAGCAGGGCAGACAGGGTACTTGGCTACACCTTC	CASRADRVLGYTF
-	TRBV3-1/TRBV3-2	TRBJ1-5	-	13	TGTGCCAGCAGCCAAGATGGACTTCAGCCCCAGCATTTT	CASSQDGLQPQHF
-	TRBV19	TRBJ1-1	-	14	TGTGCCAGTAGTAAGGTGACAACCAACACTGAAGCTTTCTTT	CASSKVTTNTEAFF
-	TRBV29-1	TRBJ1-1	few	11	TGCAGCGTTGAAGTGGCGGGTACAGCTTTCTTT	CSVEVAGTAFF
TRBD1	TRBV2	TRBJ1-5	-	15	TGTGCCAGCAGATCACAGGGGAGTAGCAATCAGCCCCAGCATTTT	CASRSQGSSNQPQHF
-	TRBV9	TRBJ2-1	-	15	TGTGCCAGCAGCGTAGACTTAGACCTAGACAATGAGCAGTTCTTC	CASSVDLDLDNEQFF
-	TRBV28	TRBJ2-7	-	14	TGTGCCAGCAGCCCGCTGGCGGGATCCTACGAGCAGTACTTC	CASSPLAGSYEQYF
TRBD1	TRBV7-6	TRBJ2-3	few	15	TGTGCCAGCACTTTACAGGGGGCGTTCACAGATACGCAGTATTTT	CASTLQGAFTDTQYF
-	TRBV10-3	TRBJ1-4	-	14	TGTGCCATCAGTGAGGGGAGGGGTGGAGAAAAACTGTTTTTT	CAISEGRGGEKLFF
TRBD1	TRBV18	TRBJ2-7	-	16	TGTGCCAGCTCACCACAGCCGACCGGGACAGCCTACGAGCAGTACTTC	CASSPQPTGTAYEQYF
TRBD1	TRBV7-2	TRBJ2-7	-	16	TGTGCCAGCAGCTTAGCCCCCGGGACAGGGCACTACGAGCAGTACTTC	CASSLAPGTGHYEQYF
-	TRBV6-4	TRBJ2-3	-	13	TGTGCCAGCAGTGACGGGGGGACAGATACGCAGTATTTT	CASSDGGTDTQYF
TRBD2	TRBV2	TRBJ2-2	-	15	TGTGCCAGCACAAGAGAGGCCGCGGGGGCCGGGGAGCTGTTTTTT	CASTREAAGAGELFF
TRBD2	TRBV5-1	TRBJ2-1	-	15	TGCGCCAGCAGCAAAAGTAGCGGGGGTTACAATGAGCAGTTCTTC	CASSKSSGGYNEQFF
TRBD1	TRBV7-8	TRBJ1-6	few	16	TGTGCCAGCAGCTTAGGATTGGCAGGGGGCGGCTCACCCCTCCACTTT	CASSLGLAGGGSPLHF
TRBD2	TRBV7-8	TRBJ2-2	-	16	TGTGCCAGCAGCTTAGGGCTAGCGGGGAACACCGGGGAGCTGTTTTTT	CASSLGLAGNTGELFF
-	TRBV27	TRBJ2-7	few	16	TGTGCCAGCAGTTTCTCCTCAGGGGTCCTGACCTACGAGCAGTACTTC	CASSFSSGVLTYEQYF
-	TRBV29-1	TRBJ2-1	-	14	TGCAGCGGGGTGCGCGGGGGCGCCTACAATGAGCAGTTCTTC	CSGVRGGAYNEQFF
-	TRBV29-1	TRBJ1-2	-	12	TGCAGCGTTGGCAGGGAGGACTATGGCTACACCTTC	CSVGREDYGYTF
-	TRBV27	TRBJ1-4	-	14	TGTGCCAGCAGCTGGGGGACTGGGAATGAAAAACTGTTTTTT	CASSWGTGNEKLFF
-	TRBV9	TRBJ2-5	few	14	TGTGCCAGCAGCTACGGGATGGGACAAGAGACCCAGTACTTC	CASSYGMGQETQYF
TRBD1	TRBV27	TRBJ1-2	-	15	TGTGCCAGCAGTCCCGGACAGGGGGCTAACTATGGCTACACCTTC	CASSPGQGANYGYTF
-	TRBV19	TRBJ1-1	-	13	TGTGCCAGTAGTTTCCCAGGGGACACTGAAGCTTTCTTT	CASSFPGDTEAFF
TRBD1	TRBV28	TRBJ2-5	-	15	TGTGCCAGCAGTCCCCCCGGGACAGGGGTAGAGACCCAGTACTTC	CASSPPGTGVETQYF
TRBD2	TRBV7-2	TRBJ2-5	few	15	TGTGCCAGCAGCTCTAACCTAGCGGGAGTGGAGACCCAGTACTTC	CASSSNLAGVETQYF
-	TRBV29-1	TRBJ1-2	-	14	TGCAGCGTTGAAGATCTTGGGGGCAGGGATGGCTACACCTTC	CSVEDLGGRDGYTF
TRBD1	TRBV6-5	TRBJ2-7	-	15	TGTGCCAGCAGTCGACCGGGACAGGGGGAGGGCGAGCAGTACTTC	CASSRPGQGEGEQYF
TRBD2	TRBV7-2	TRBJ2-7	-	14	TGTGCCAGCAGCTTTGGCGGGAGGTGGTACGAGCAGTACTTC	CASSFGGRWYEQYF
TRBD1	TRBV29-1	TRBJ2-5	few	15	TGCAGCGCGCTAGGACAGGCTGGCACCCAAGAGACCCAGTACTTC	CSALGQAGTQETQYF
-	TRBV9	TRBJ2-5	-	13	TGTGCCAGCAGCTCTATCAACGAGGAGACCCAGTACTTC	CASSSINEETQYF
TRBD1	TRBV10-3	TRBJ1-2	-	12	TGTGCCATCAGTGACAGGGGGTATGGCTACACCTTC	CAISDRGYGYTF
TRBD1	TRBV27	TRBJ2-7	-	18	TGTGCCAGCAGTCCTACTTGGCCCTGGACAGGGGGGTCCTACGAGCAGTACTTC	CASSPTWPWTGGSYEQYF
TRBD1	TRBV3-1/TRBV3-2	TRBJ1-3	-	15	TGTGCCAGCAGCGACAGGGGAGGCTCTGGAAACACCATATATTTT	CASSDRGGSGNTIYF
TRBD1	TRBV29-1	TRBJ2-1	-	16	TGCAGCGTTATACAGGCCGGGACAGGGGGCTACAATGAGCAGTTCTTC	CSVIQAGTGGYNEQFF
-	TRBV6-6	TRBJ2-7	-	13	TGTGCCAGCAGTGCCCCCCTCCTAGACGAGCAGTACTTC	CASSAPLLDEQYF
-	TRBV29-1	TRBJ2-1	-	17	TGCAGCGTCCGGGACAGGGTGGCAGCGGGAGCCTACAATGAGCAGTTCTTC	CSVRDRVAAGAYNEQFF
-	TRBV2	TRBJ1-2	-	13	TGTGCCAGCAGTGGAGGGAACGACTATGGCTACACCTTC	CASSGGNDYGYTF
-	TRBV6-5	TRBJ2-7	once	13	TGTGCCAGCAGTTACAACAGGTACTACGAGCAGTACTTC	CASSYNRYYEQYF
-	TRBV7-9	TRBJ2-3	-	14	TGTGCCAGCAGCTCTAGGAACCGGGGAGATACGCAGTATTTT	CASSSRNRGDTQYF
TRBD1	TRBV18	TRBJ1-2	-	18	TGTGCCAGCTCACCAGCAGGGACAGGGGGTCGCGTAGACTATGGCTACACCTTC	CASSPAGTGGRVDYGYTF
TRBD1	TRBV2	TRBJ2-5	-	14	TGTGCCAGCAGTGACTGGGACAGACAAGAGACCCAGTACTTC	CASSDWDRQETQYF
TRBD1	TRBV7-9	TRBJ1-1	-	15	TGTGCCAGCATCCCTGACAGGGGGATGAACACTGAAGCTTTCTTT	CASIPDRGMNTEAFF
-	TRBV6-5	TRBJ1-1	-	16	TGTGCCAGCAGTTACCTCGCCGGGAGGCCTAACACTGAAGCTTTCTTT	CASSYLAGRPNTEAFF